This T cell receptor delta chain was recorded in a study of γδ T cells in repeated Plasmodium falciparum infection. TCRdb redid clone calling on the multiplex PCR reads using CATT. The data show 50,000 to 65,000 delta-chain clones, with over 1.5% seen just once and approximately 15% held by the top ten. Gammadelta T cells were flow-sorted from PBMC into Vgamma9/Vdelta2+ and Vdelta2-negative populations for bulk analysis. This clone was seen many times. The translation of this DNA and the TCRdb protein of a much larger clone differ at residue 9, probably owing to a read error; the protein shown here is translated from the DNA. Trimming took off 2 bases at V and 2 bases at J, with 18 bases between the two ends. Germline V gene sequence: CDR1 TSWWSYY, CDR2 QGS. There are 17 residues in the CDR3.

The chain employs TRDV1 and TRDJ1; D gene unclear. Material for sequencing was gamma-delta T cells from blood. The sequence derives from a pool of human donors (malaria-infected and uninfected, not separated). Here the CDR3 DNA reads TGTGCTCTTGGGGAAGCTCATCCCTCTCTTAATACCGATAAACTCATCTTT. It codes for CALGEAHPSLNTDKLIF.